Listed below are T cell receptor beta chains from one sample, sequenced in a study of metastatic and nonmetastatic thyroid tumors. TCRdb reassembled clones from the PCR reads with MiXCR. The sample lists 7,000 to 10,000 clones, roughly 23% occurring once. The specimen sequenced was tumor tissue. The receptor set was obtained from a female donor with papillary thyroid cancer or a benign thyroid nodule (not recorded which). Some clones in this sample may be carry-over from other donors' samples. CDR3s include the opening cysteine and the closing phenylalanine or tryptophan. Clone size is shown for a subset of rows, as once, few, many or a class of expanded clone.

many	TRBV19	CASSIGAGSTGELFF
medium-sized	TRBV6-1	CASKDDRNSYEQYF
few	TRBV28	CASSTTGVGELFF
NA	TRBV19	CATRRAGTYEQYF
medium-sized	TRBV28	CASSSYRGQKNIQYF
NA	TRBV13	CASSTKGGDRASYEQYF
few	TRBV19	CASTGTSGRKFF
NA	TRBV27	CASSPGTSGGEETQYF
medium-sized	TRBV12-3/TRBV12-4	CASSNRGHTEAFF
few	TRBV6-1	CASRQDIRGETQYF
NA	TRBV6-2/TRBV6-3	CASSWGGHEQYF
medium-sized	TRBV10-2	CASSERGGNTEAFF
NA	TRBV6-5	CASSYSQLGFYSNQPQHF
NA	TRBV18	CASSPPGSGQPQHF
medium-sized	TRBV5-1	CASSRRGGDTEAFF
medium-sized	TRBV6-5	CASSYSTPEQFF
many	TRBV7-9	CASSRGDNEQFF
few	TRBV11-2	CASSLVEGRYEQYF
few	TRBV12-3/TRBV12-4	CASSLLWGGVKNIQYF
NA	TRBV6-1	CASTRLNGADTQYF
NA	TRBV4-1	CASSQDIPGVDDEQFF
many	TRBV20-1	CSASPIGGGSNQPQHF
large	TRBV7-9	CASSLKTGELFF
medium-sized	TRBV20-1	CSAREPSYKGNYGYTF
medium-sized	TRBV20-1	CSARDLASYEQYF
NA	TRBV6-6	CASSYSSRTSRYEQYF
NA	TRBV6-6	CASSYFQGRGYTF
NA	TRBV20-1	CSAPRASGSNVLTF
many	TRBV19	CASSNGQGASIFYEQYF
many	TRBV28	CASSLFGRGPSTDTQYF
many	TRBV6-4	CASSGEGESPLHF
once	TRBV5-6	CASSLLTGYGYTF
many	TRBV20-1	CSAYNVLDRPNYGYTF
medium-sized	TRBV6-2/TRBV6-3	CASSLGGIGTDTQYF
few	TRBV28	CASSDSLRGQGSSYEQYF